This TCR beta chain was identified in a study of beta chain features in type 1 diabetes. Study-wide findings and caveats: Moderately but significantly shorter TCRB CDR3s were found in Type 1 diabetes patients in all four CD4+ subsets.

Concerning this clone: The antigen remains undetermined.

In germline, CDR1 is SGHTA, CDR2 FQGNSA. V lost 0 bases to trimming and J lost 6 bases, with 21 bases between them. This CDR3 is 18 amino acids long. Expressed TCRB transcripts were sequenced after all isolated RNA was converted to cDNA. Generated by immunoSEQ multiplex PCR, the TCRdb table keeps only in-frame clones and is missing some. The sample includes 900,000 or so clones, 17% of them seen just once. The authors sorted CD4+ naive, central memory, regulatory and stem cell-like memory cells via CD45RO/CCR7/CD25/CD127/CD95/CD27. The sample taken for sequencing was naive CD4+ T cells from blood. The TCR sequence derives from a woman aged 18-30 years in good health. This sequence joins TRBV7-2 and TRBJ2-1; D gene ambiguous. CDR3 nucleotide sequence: TGTGCCAGCAGCTTAGCGCCAGGAGCCTCAGAGGTCCTCAATGAGCAGTTCTTC. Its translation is CASSLAPGASEVLNEQFF.